A selection of T cell receptor beta chains follows, all from one sample in a study of TIL therapy for anti-PD-1-resistant metastatic lung cancer. Method: immunoSEQ multiplex PCR; TCRdb's copy keeps in-frame clones and lacks some. This sample has 35,000 or so clones; over 70% occur once, and the top ten carry approximately 6%. The input for sequencing was blood, taken at baseline. The receptors shown here come from a person between 25 and 80 years old with non-small cell lung cancer. Both conserved end residues are part of each CDR3. A D gene is named only where the DNA matches it firmly. A row's size may be missing; if present it is once, few, many or a size class.

CDR3 protein	CDR3 DNA	J gene	D gene	V gene	clone size
CASSTLRDRPGDTQYF	TGTGCCAGCAGCACCCTCCGGGACAGGCCGGGAGATACGCAGTATTTT	TRBJ2-3	TRBD1	TRBV5-6	-
CASSLTGSSEQFF	TGTGCCAGCAGTTTAACAGGTTCTAGTGAGCAGTTCTTC	TRBJ2-1	-	TRBV28	-
CASRIGMNTEAFF	TGTGCCAGCAGAATAGGGATGAACACTGAAGCTTTCTTT	TRBJ1-1	-	TRBV6-6	-
CASSLVQGPPGIHGYTF	TGTGCCAGCAGCTTGGTTCAGGGCCCTCCTGGAATCCATGGCTACACCTTC	TRBJ1-2	-	TRBV5-4	-
CASSLGTDYGYTF	TGTGCCAGCAGTTTAGGGACAGACTATGGCTACACCTTC	TRBJ1-2	TRBD1	TRBV28	few
CASSLQGQVGSGEQFF	TGTGCCAGCAGCCTCCAGGGACAGGTAGGAAGTGGTGAGCAGTTCTTC	TRBJ2-1	TRBD1	TRBV7-3	-
CASSPQPRPQTSTDTQYF	TGTGCCAGCAGCCCGCAACCCCGTCCCCAGACCAGCACAGATACGCAGTATTTT	TRBJ2-3	-	TRBV4-2	-
CASSRDRSNQPQHF	TGTGCCAGCAGCCGGGACAGAAGCAATCAGCCCCAGCATTTT	TRBJ1-5	TRBD1	TRBV5-6	few
CASSLGRSPNTEAFF	TGTGCCAGCAGCTTGGGTCGGTCTCCGAACACTGAAGCTTTCTTT	TRBJ1-1	-	TRBV5-6	-
CASSCTGESNYGYTF	TGTGCCAGCAGCTGCACAGGGGAATCTAACTATGGCTACACCTTC	TRBJ1-2	TRBD1	TRBV2	-
CASSISSVKIYTGELFF	TGTGCCAGTAGTATTTCATCCGTCAAGATTTACACCGGGGAGCTGTTTTTT	TRBJ2-2	-	TRBV19	once
CASSPQREGYEQYF	TGTGCCAGCAGCCCACAGCGGGAGGGGTACGAGCAGTACTTC	TRBJ2-7	TRBD2	TRBV4-2	once
CASAETGARAEAFF	TGCGCCAGCGCCGAAACAGGGGCGAGGGCTGAAGCTTTCTTT	TRBJ1-1	TRBD1	TRBV5-1	-
CASSSNGGTQYF	TGTGCCAGCAGTTCAAACGGAGGGACCCAGTACTTC	TRBJ2-5	-	TRBV25-1	-
CSVVASGKFSEQFF	TGCAGCGTTGTGGCTAGCGGGAAGTTTAGTGAGCAGTTCTTC	TRBJ2-1	TRBD2	TRBV29-1	-
CASSEFGRAANTEAFF	TGTGCCAGCAGTGAATTCGGTAGGGCTGCGAACACTGAAGCTTTCTTT	TRBJ1-1	-	TRBV6-1	few
CASSFPYPDGNQETQYF	TGTGCCAGCAGCTTCCCTTATCCGGACGGAAACCAAGAGACCCAGTACTTC	TRBJ2-5	-	TRBV7-6	-
CASSLAGRETGEQFF	TGTGCCAGCAGCTTGGCAGGTAGAGAAACGGGTGAGCAGTTCTTC	TRBJ2-1	-	TRBV5-4	-
CATSRVGGEAFF	TGTGCCACCAGCAGAGTAGGTGGTGAAGCTTTCTTT	TRBJ1-1	-	TRBV15	-
CASSTGTGVYEQYF	TGTGCCAGTAGTACCGGGACAGGGGTCTACGAGCAGTACTTC	TRBJ2-7	TRBD1	TRBV19	-
CASSRVDRDNSPLHF	TGTGCCAGCAGTCGAGTTGACAGGGATAATTCACCCCTCCACTTT	TRBJ1-6	TRBD1	TRBV28	-
CASSKDRDGNSNQPQHF	TGTGCCAGCAGCAAGGACCGGGACGGCAATAGCAATCAGCCCCAGCATTTT	TRBJ1-5	-	TRBV21-1	few
CASREQYSPLHF	TGTGCCAGCAGGGAACAGTACTCACCCCTCCACTTT	TRBJ1-6	-	TRBV28	-
CASSFSGDKTNTEAFF	TGTGCCAGCAGCTTTAGTGGGGACAAGACTAACACTGAAGCTTTCTTT	TRBJ1-1	-	TRBV7-9	-
CASTKAGGTDTQYF	TGTGCCAGCACCAAGGCGGGAGGCACAGATACGCAGTATTTT	TRBJ2-3	TRBD2	TRBV7-9	-
CASSSRESNQPQHF	TGTGCCAGCAGTTCGCGGGAAAGCAATCAGCCCCAGCATTTT	TRBJ1-5	-	TRBV28	-
CASGPTGAGNTIYF	TGTGCCAGCGGACCGACAGGGGCTGGAAACACCATATATTTT	TRBJ1-3	TRBD1	TRBV6-1	-
CASSPDNYYEQYF	TGTGCCAGCAGTCCCGACAACTACTACGAGCAGTACTTC	TRBJ2-7	-	TRBV28	once
CASSRNRVRAFF	TGTGCCAGCAGCCGGAACAGGGTGAGGGCTTTCTTT	TRBJ1-1	-	TRBV7-2	-
CASSLGRGRGYGYTF	TGTGCCAGCAGTTTAGGTAGGGGGCGCGGGTATGGCTACACCTTC	TRBJ1-2	TRBD1	TRBV28	-
CASTLVSGNTIYF	TGTGCCAGCACCCTGGTCTCTGGAAACACCATATATTTT	TRBJ1-3	-	TRBV6-6	-
CASSPWTGGAPYTEAFF	TGTGCCAGCAGCCCTTGGACAGGGGGCGCCCCATACACTGAAGCTTTCTTT	TRBJ1-1	TRBD1	TRBV7-8	-
CASLGLNTGELFF	TGTGCCAGCCTGGGGCTTAACACCGGGGAGCTGTTTTTT	TRBJ2-2	-	TRBV9	few
CASSHYRDTANEQFF	TGTGCCAGCAGCCATTATCGGGACACGGCCAATGAGCAGTTCTTC	TRBJ2-1	-	TRBV14	-
CASSIAGTGGLFF	TGTGCCAGCAGTATCGCCGGGACAGGGGGGCTGTTTTTT	TRBJ1-4	TRBD1	TRBV27	-
CASSEAGTSLGNQPQHF	TGTGCCAGCAGTGAAGCCGGGACATCTTTAGGCAATCAGCCCCAGCATTTT	TRBJ1-5	-	TRBV2	-
CASSLTPGRTDTQYF	TGTGCCAGCAGCTTAACTCCGGGTCGCACAGATACGCAGTATTTT	TRBJ2-3	-	TRBV7-3	-
CASSGTDTNYGYTF	TGCGCCAGCAGCGGGACAGATACTAACTATGGCTACACCTTC	TRBJ1-2	TRBD1	TRBV4-1	few
CASSETPGQGPSDTQYF	TGTGCCAGCAGTGAAACGCCGGGACAGGGCCCCTCAGATACGCAGTATTTT	TRBJ2-3	TRBD1	TRBV6-1	-
CASSQGETLNTEAFF	TGTGCCAGCAGCCAGGGGGAGACGCTGAACACTGAAGCTTTCTTT	TRBJ1-1	-	TRBV4-2	-
CASSLGTGLLWGYTF	TGTGCCAGCAGCTTAGGGACAGGCCTCCTCTGGGGCTACACCTTC	TRBJ1-2	TRBD1	TRBV11-2	-